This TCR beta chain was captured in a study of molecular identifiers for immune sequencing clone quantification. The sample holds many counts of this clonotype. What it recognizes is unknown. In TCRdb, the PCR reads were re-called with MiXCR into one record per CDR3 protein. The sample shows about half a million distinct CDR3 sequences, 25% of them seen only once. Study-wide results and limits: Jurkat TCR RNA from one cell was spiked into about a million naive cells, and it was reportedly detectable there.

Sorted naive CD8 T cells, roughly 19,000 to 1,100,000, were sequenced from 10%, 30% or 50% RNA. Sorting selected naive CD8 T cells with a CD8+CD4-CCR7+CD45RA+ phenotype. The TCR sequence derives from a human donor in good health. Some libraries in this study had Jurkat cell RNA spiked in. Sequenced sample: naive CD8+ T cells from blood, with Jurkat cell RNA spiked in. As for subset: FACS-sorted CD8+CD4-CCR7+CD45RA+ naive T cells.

The CDR3 spells CAISEDKYYEQYF. CDR3 bases: TGTGCCATCAGTGAGGACAAGTACTACGAGCAGTACTTC. This chain joins TRBV10-3 and TRBJ2-7, with D unresolved. From germline, CDR1 is ENHRY and CDR2 SYGVKD. With 2 bases removed from V and 3 bases from J, the gap between germline ends came to 8 bases. CDR3 length: 13 amino acids.